This TCR beta chain was identified during a study of identical twins. Healthy Caucasians supplied all donations. cDNA molecules carried unique molecular identifiers, and template switching added a universal primer site. In TCRdb, the 5' RACE reads were re-called with MiXCR into one record per CDR3 protein. Altogether a few hundred thousand distinct CDR3 sequences are present, approximately 8% being singletons, with the ten largest covering over 2%. General study results and limits: Out-of-frame beta sequences exhibited a weaker degree of excess twin sharing. Invariant MAIT and iNKT cells could partly confound zero-insertion analyses.

This clonotype was observed a handful of times. No antigen is known for it. Trimming left V 4 bases short and J 5 bases short, with 15 bases between. This CDR3 has 15 amino acids. From germline, CDR1 is KGHSH and CDR2 LQKENI. These data were also filed under a second study, of yellow fever vaccine responses in identical twins.

The sequenced material came from memory (CD45RO+) T cells sorted from blood. The clonotype comes from a woman aged 18-29 years in good health. V gene TRBV18 combines with J gene TRBJ1-5, with D perhaps matching TRBD1 (5 bases). CDR3 bases: TGTGCCAGCTCACTTTTCGGGGGTTCAGATCAGCCCCAGCATTTT. This translates into CASSLFGGSDQPQHF.